The 10 T cell receptor beta chains below were found in one sample sequenced in a study of blood T cells in healthy people across ages. A second PCR of 7 to 11 cycles used a sample-barcoded 5' primer and a J-beta primer mix. TCRdb passed the 5' RACE reads through MiXCR, listing each CDR3 protein once. The sample has around 400,000 distinct CDR3 sequences, approximately 52% seen once. Sequenced: blood. These receptors all come from a man aged 55 to 70 in good health.

CDR3 amino acids: CASNHRGQPHNEQFF. The DNA of the CDR3 is TGTGCCAGCAACCACCGGGGACAGCCTCACAATGAGCAGTTCTTC. The V call is TRBV4-2, the J call TRBJ2-1, with TRBD1 matching 7 bases. The junction had 11 bases not matched to a gene; V was cut back by 7 bases and J by 5 bases. In germline, CDR1 is LGHNA, CDR2 YNFKEQ. This CDR3 has 15 amino acids.

The chain carries TRBV29-1 and TRBJ2-1; D is tentatively TRBD1 or TRBD2 (5 bases each). The V gene's germline CDR1 is SQVTM and CDR2 ANQGSEA. The CDR3 length is 12 residues. Trimming removed 6 bases at V and 10 bases at J, with 16 bases between. The CDR3 loop is CSVGREYYEQFF. In DNA, the CDR3 is TGCAGCGTCGGCAGGGAGTATTACGAGCAGTTCTTC.

This chain joins TRBV11-2 and TRBJ2-3, with D possibly being TRBD2 (6 bases). Germline V CDR1 and CDR2: SGHAT, FQNNGV. With 8 bases removed from V and 6 bases from J, the gap between germline ends came to 15 bases. The CDR3 runs 13 residues. Here the CDR3 reads CASEAAGRDTQYF. CDR3 in DNA: TGTGCCAGCGAGGCCGCGGGGAGGGATACGCAGTATTTT.

The chain is built from TRBV7-7 and TRBJ2-7; 8 positions match TRBD2. TRBJ2-5 matches the DNA end more closely, so the J call is doubtful. CDR1 is SSHAT, CDR2 FNYEAQ, per germline (reference sequence). CDR3 length: 15 residues. The DNA for the CDR3 is TGTGCCAGCAGCTCAAATAGCGGGGAAGGGGAGACCCAGTACTTC. It specifies CASSSNSGEGETQYF.

In the case of this clonotype: A clone one base away is much larger, so this may be a read error. The J gene is TRBJ1-6, the V gene TRBV27; D unresolved. This CDR3 spans 13 amino acids. The germline gives CDR1 MNHEY, CDR2 SMNVEV (reference sequence). The CDR3 sequence is CASKSSYNPPLHF. The CDR3 bases are TGTGCCAGTAAGAGCTCCTATAATCCACCCCTCCACTTT.

V gene TRBV29-1 combines with J gene TRBJ1-6; D is possibly TRBD1 (5 bases). Germline V gives CDR1 SQVTM, CDR2 ANQGSEA. Trimming took off 6 bases at V and 7 bases at J, with 10 bases between the two ends. CDR3 length: 12 amino acids. The CDR3 loop is CSVRDPNSPLHF. The CDR3 nucleotides are TGCAGCGTCCGGGACCCGAATTCACCCCTCCACTTT.

The rearrangement joins TRBV30 to TRBJ2-7, with 7 bases that match TRBD1. This CDR3 comprises 14 residues. V was clipped by 2 bases and J by 3 bases; unmatched bases: 7. Germline loops: CDR1 GTSNPN, CDR2 SVGIG (reference sequence). Written as DNA, the CDR3 is TGTGCCTGGAGTAAAGGGGGCCAGGTCTACGAGCAGTACTTC. Residues: CAWSKGGQVYEQYF. Full variable domain (missing parts from reference TRBV30 and TRBJ2-7): SQTIHQWPATLVQPVGSPLSLECTVEGTSNPNLYWYRQAAGRGLQLLFYSVGIGQISSEVPQNLSASRPQDRQFILSSKKLLLSDSGFYLCAWSKGGQVYEQYFGPGTRLTVT.

This chain joins TRBV5-1 and TRBJ2-7; tentatively, D is TRBD1 (6 bases). CDR3 length equals 15 residues. V lost 0 bases and J lost 1, with 11 bases in between. CDR1 and CDR2 from the germline V gene are SGHRS and YFSETQ. The CDR3 protein is CASSLGFGQSYEQYF. The DNA of the CDR3 is TGCGCCAGCAGCTTGGGATTTGGACAGTCCTACGAGCAGTACTTC.

The V gene is TRBV7-3, the J gene TRBJ2-1; 10 nucleotides match TRBD2. This CDR3 contains 15 residues. The germline CDR1 and CDR2 sequences are SGHTA and FQGTGA. Losses at the gene ends were 0 bases for V and 9 bases for J; bases not matched to a gene: 5. CDR3 in amino acids: CASSLTVLAGSEQFF. The CDR3, as DNA: TGTGCCAGCAGCTTAACGGTACTAGCGGGAAGTGAGCAGTTCTTC. Using reference TRBV7-3 and TRBJ2-1 for the parts outside the CDR3, the full variable domain is GAGVSQTPSNKVTEKGKYVELRCDPISGHTALYWYRQSLGQGPEFLIYFQGTGAADDSGLPNDRFFAVRPEGSVSTLKIQRTERGDSAVYLCASSLTVLAGSEQFFGPGTRLTVL.

This clonotype was detected many times. The V and J genes are TRBV7-2 and TRBJ2-7, with 9 bases matching TRBD2. Trimming took 8 bases from V and 7 from J; bases not matched to a gene: 9. The CDR3 has 13 amino acids. From germline, CDR1 is SGHTA and CDR2 FQGNSA. CDR3 DNA: TGTGCCAGCGGCCCGGGACTAGCCCGAGAGCAGTACTTC. The encoded protein is CASGPGLAREQYF.